These T cell receptor beta chains were read from a single sample in a study of PD-1 blockade in classical Hodgkin lymphoma. Sequencing used immunoSEQ multiplex PCR; TCRdb keeps in-frame clones, though not all of them. The sample shows 84,000 or so clones, approximately 91% of them seen only once. The starting material was peripheral blood mononuclear cells (PBMCs), obtained before the second cycle of nivolumab. The receptors were gathered from a human donor with classical Hodgkin lymphoma. Both conserved end residues are part of each CDR3. A D gene is named only where the DNA matches it firmly. The size field is filled for only some rows; it gives once, few, many or a size class.

TRBD1	TRBV27	.	TRBJ2-7	CASSSPGTGNYEQYF	TGTGCCAGCAGCTCCCCTGGGACAGGGAACTACGAGCAGTACTTC
TRBD2	TRBV4-1	.	TRBJ2-7	CASSQGGGQYF	TGCGCCAGCAGCCAGGGCGGGGGGCAGTACTTC
TRBD1	TRBV6-1	.	TRBJ2-5	CASRWGQGGETQYF	TGTGCCAGCAGGTGGGGACAGGGAGGAGAGACCCAGTACTTC
.	TRBV6-5	.	TRBJ2-5	CASSYSPGPQETQYF	TGTGCCAGCAGTTACAGTCCAGGCCCTCAGGAGACCCAGTACTTC
TRBD1	TRBV19	.	TRBJ1-5	CASSTPGQGGNQPQHF	TGTGCCAGTAGTACGCCGGGACAGGGTGGCAATCAGCCCCAGCATTTT
TRBD1	TRBV10-3	.	TRBJ2-7	CAISPGQGGYEQYF	TGTGCCATCAGTCCGGGACAGGGGGGCTACGAGCAGTACTTC
.	TRBV6-4	.	TRBJ2-6	CASSVRESGANVLTF	TGTGCCAGCAGCGTCAGGGAATCAGGGGCCAACGTCCTGACTTTC
.	TRBV5-1	.	TRBJ1-1	CASSPQVSNTEAFF	TGCGCCAGCAGCCCACAGGTGTCGAACACTGAAGCTTTCTTT
TRBD1	TRBV7-6	.	TRBJ2-2	CASSRTGRGTGELFF	TGTGCCAGCAGCCGGACAGGGAGAGGAACCGGGGAGCTGTTTTTT
TRBD2	TRBV19	.	TRBJ2-3	CASSIGGLAQGTDTQYF	TGTGCCAGTAGTATAGGGGGACTAGCTCAAGGCACAGATACGCAGTATTTT
TRBD1	TRBV15	.	TRBJ2-7	CATSKHKTGVMYEQYF	TGTGCCACCAGCAAACACAAGACAGGGGTTATGTACGAGCAGTACTTC
.	TRBV7-8	.	TRBJ2-7	CASSLAASAYEQYF	TGTGCCAGCAGCTTAGCGGCTAGCGCCTACGAGCAGTACTTC
TRBD1	TRBV5-1	.	TRBJ2-7	CASSWPRGQGAPYEQYF	TGCGCCAGCAGCTGGCCGCGAGGACAGGGGGCCCCCTACGAGCAGTACTTC
TRBD1	TRBV28	many	TRBJ1-4	CASSLQGALANEKLFF	TGTGCCAGCAGTCTACAGGGGGCGCTTGCTAATGAAAAACTGTTTTTT
.	TRBV30	.	TRBJ2-5	CAWSGHQGETQYF	TGTGCCTGGAGTGGGCACCAGGGAGAGACCCAGTACTTC
TRBD1	TRBV5-8	.	TRBJ1-5	CASSFRGLQPQHF	TGTGCCAGCAGCTTCAGGGGGCTTCAGCCCCAGCATTTT
.	TRBV6-5	.	TRBJ2-2	CASSYVNTGELFF	TGTGCCAGCAGTTACGTGAACACCGGGGAGCTGTTTTTT
.	TRBV7-9	.	TRBJ2-2	CASSLKEVGRPLTGELFF	TGTGCCAGCAGCTTAAAGGAGGTGGGGAGACCCCTCACCGGGGAGCTGTTTTTT
.	TRBV6-5	.	TRBJ1-2	CASSYGPGYGYTF	TGTGCCAGCAGTTACGGTCCAGGCTATGGCTACACCTTC
.	TRBV25-1	once	TRBJ1-4	CASSVIGVNEKLFF	TGTGCCAGCAGTGTCATCGGGGTGAATGAAAAACTGTTTTTT
TRBD1	TRBV27	few	TRBJ2-7	CASSLQGANYEQYF	TGTGCCAGCAGTTTACAGGGGGCTAACTACGAGCAGTACTTC
TRBD1	TRBV14	.	TRBJ2-4	CASSPTGGWAKNIQYF	TGTGCCAGCAGCCCTACAGGGGGCTGGGCCAAAAACATTCAGTACTTC
.	TRBV7-9	.	TRBJ1-2	CASSPTTVGYGYTF	TGTGCCAGCAGCCCTACGACAGTAGGCTATGGCTACACCTTC
TRBD1	TRBV7-3	.	TRBJ1-2	CASSPAGQALYGYTF	TGTGCCAGCAGCCCGGCGGGACAGGCCCTCTATGGCTACACCTTC
.	TRBV19	.	TRBJ1-1	CASSIEGAAGNTEAFF	TGTGCCAGTAGTATAGAAGGGGCGGCGGGGAACACTGAAGCTTTCTTT
.	TRBV5-6	once	TRBJ2-1	CASSRIRGSYNEQFF	TGTGCCAGCAGCCGGATCCGGGGCTCCTACAATGAGCAGTTCTTC
TRBD2	TRBV7-8	.	TRBJ2-7	CASNQLSAGDNEQYF	TGTGCCAGCAACCAGCTCTCCGCGGGAGACAACGAGCAGTACTTC
.	TRBV30	.	TRBJ1-2	CAWSRRVISNYGYTF	TGTGCCTGGAGTCGAAGGGTCATTTCTAACTATGGCTACACCTTC
TRBD1	TRBV28	.	TRBJ1-2	CASSTVLGLGTGGPYGYTF	TGTGCCAGCAGTACCGTGTTAGGATTAGGGACAGGGGGCCCCTATGGCTACACCTTC
.	TRBV6-5	.	TRBJ1-1	CASRQGTFTEAFF	TGTGCCAGCAGGCAGGGGACTTTCACTGAAGCTTTCTTT
.	TRBV12-1	.	TRBJ1-1	CASSLGNTEAFF	TGTGCCAGCAGCCTAGGGAACACTGAAGCTTTCTTT
TRBD2	TRBV27	few	TRBJ2-1	CASTTTSGYYNEQFF	TGTGCCAGCACCACGACTAGCGGGTACTACAATGAGCAGTTCTTC
TRBD2	TRBV9	.	TRBJ2-1	CASERASGRNEQFF	TGTGCCAGCGAGAGGGCTAGCGGGAGGAATGAGCAGTTCTTC
.	TRBV14	once	TRBJ2-5	CASSQDWETQYF	TGTGCCAGCAGCCAAGATTGGGAGACCCAGTACTTC
TRBD2	TRBV9	.	TRBJ2-5	CASSVVGTSGFQETQYF	TGTGCCAGCAGCGTAGTGGGGACTAGCGGATTCCAAGAGACCCAGTACTTC
.	TRBV6-1	.	TRBJ1-3	CASSEWTSSGNTIYF	TGTGCCAGCAGTGAATGGACGAGCTCTGGAAACACCATATATTTT
TRBD2	TRBV4-1	.	TRBJ2-3	CASSLSGSMSTDTQYF	TGCGCCAGCAGCCTTAGCGGGAGTATGAGCACAGATACGCAGTATTTT
TRBD1	TRBV14	.	TRBJ2-2	CASSQDVHRGGTGELFF	TGTGCCAGCAGCCAAGATGTACACAGGGGCGGCACCGGGGAGCTGTTTTTT
TRBD1	TRBV23-1	.	TRBJ2-6	CASSQRDRGPGANVLTF	TGCGCCAGCAGTCAAAGGGACAGGGGGCCTGGGGCCAACGTCCTGACTTTC
.	TRBV19	.	TRBJ2-3	CASSPQPRLAADTDTQYF	TGTGCCAGTAGTCCGCAGCCCCGCCTAGCCGCAGACACAGATACGCAGTATTTT
TRBD1	TRBV28	once	TRBJ2-5	CASSFRDRGSQETQYF	TGTGCCAGCAGTTTTAGGGACAGGGGCTCCCAAGAGACCCAGTACTTC
.	TRBV19	.	TRBJ1-3	CASTTGLSGNTIYF	TGTGCCAGTACGACAGGTCTCTCTGGAAACACCATATATTTT